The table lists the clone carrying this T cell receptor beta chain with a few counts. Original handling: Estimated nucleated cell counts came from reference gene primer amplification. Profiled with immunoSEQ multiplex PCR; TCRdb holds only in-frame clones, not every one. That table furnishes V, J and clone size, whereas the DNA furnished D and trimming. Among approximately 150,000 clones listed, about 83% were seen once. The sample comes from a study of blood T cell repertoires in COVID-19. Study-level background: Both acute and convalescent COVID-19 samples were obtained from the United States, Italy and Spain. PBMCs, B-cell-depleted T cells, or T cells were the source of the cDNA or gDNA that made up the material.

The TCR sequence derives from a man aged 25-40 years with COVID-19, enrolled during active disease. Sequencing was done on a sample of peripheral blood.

The DNA of the CDR3 is TGTGCCAGCAGCTATCGCGGGAGCACGATCGATGAGCAGTTCTTC. Its protein is CASSYRGSTIDEQFF. This rearrangement joins TRBV7-2 to TRBJ2-1; TRBD2 matches at 7 bases. This CDR3 comprises 15 residues. Germline loops: CDR1 SGHTA, CDR2 FQGNSA. The V gene end was trimmed by 4 bases and the J gene end by 8 bases; junction bases not matched to a gene: 11.